A selection of T cell receptor beta chains follows, all from one sample in a study of shared clonotypes between healthy human individuals. Assay: immunoSEQ multiplex PCR; the TCRdb copy retains only in-frame clones and omits some. This table has over 2 million clones, around 92% appearing once. The sample taken for sequencing was naive CD4+ T cells from PBMCs. Receptors were obtained from a man younger than 35 in good health. Some clones in this sample may be carry-over from other donors' samples. Both conserved end residues are part of each CDR3. D genes are given only for firm matches. Expanded clones are given a class, and other clones once, few, many or no size at all.

abundance | j_gene | v_gene | d_gene | CDR3aa | CDR3nt
NA | TRBJ2-5 | TRBV18 | NA | CASSPLFGPDQETQYF | TGTGCCAGCTCACCACTCTTTGGTCCTGACCAAGAGACCCAGTACTTC
NA | TRBJ1-2 | TRBV5-5 | NA | CASSSPGPYGYTF | TGTGCCAGCAGCTCGCCGGGTCCTTATGGCTACACCTTC
NA | TRBJ2-7 | TRBV6-5 | NA | CASSYKTDSYEQYF | TGTGCCAGCAGTTACAAGACAGACTCCTACGAGCAGTACTTC
once | TRBJ2-2 | TRBV21-1 | NA | CASSIPTNTGELFF | TGTGCCAGCAGCATCCCGACGAACACCGGGGAGCTGTTTTTT
once | TRBJ2-5 | TRBV6-6 | TRBD2 | CASIPHTSVLPATQYF | TGTGCCAGCATCCCGCATACTAGCGTGCTACCGGCGACCCAGTACTTC
NA | TRBJ1-3 | TRBV30 | NA | CAWSGGSSGNTIYF | TGTGCCTGGAGTGGCGGGAGCTCTGGAAACACCATATATTTT
NA | TRBJ2-6 | TRBV6-1 | NA | CASSVSAGGIGANVLTF | TGTGCCAGCAGTGTATCGGCAGGGGGGATTGGGGCCAACGTCCTGACTTTC
NA | TRBJ2-7 | TRBV2 | TRBD2 | CARGSLAGVEQYF | TGTGCCAGAGGGTCACTAGCGGGAGTTGAGCAGTACTTC
NA | TRBJ1-1 | TRBV6-1 | NA | CASSEHAGTKRHF | TGTGCCAGCAGTGAACACGCCGGAACTAAGCGCCACTTT
NA | TRBJ2-7 | TRBV27 | TRBD2 | CASSLFSLGGYEQYF | TGTGCCAGCAGTTTATTCAGTCTGGGGGGGTACGAGCAGTACTTC
NA | TRBJ1-1 | TRBV7-3 | NA | CASSVMRNTEAFF | TGTGCCAGCAGCGTTATGAGAAACACTGAAGCTTTCTTT
NA | TRBJ2-7 | TRBV5-4 | TRBD2 | CASSPGRREGLGEQYF | TGTGCCAGCAGCCCTGGGAGGCGGGAGGGTCTGGGCGAGCAGTACTTC
NA | TRBJ2-3 | TRBV11-2 | NA | CASSLGAGMKIDTQYF | TGTGCCAGCAGCTTAGGGGCGGGAATGAAAATAGATACGCAGTATTTT
NA | TRBJ2-5 | TRBV5-6 | NA | CASSFRTETQYF | TGTGCCAGCAGCTTTAGGACGGAGACCCAGTACTTC
NA | TRBJ2-3 | TRBV4-2 | TRBD2 | CASSQAGTSGRGTDTQYF | TGTGCCAGCAGCCAAGCTGGTACTAGCGGGAGGGGGACAGATACGCAGTATTTT
NA | TRBJ1-1 | TRBV7-3 | NA | CASAPLWGTEAFF | TGTGCCAGCGCCCCTCTATGGGGCACTGAAGCTTTCTTT
few | TRBJ1-1 | TRBV27 | NA | CASSSTVANTEAFF | TGTGCCAGCAGTTCGACAGTTGCGAACACTGAAGCTTTCTTT
NA | TRBJ2-3 | TRBV20-1 | NA | CSLTDTQYF | TGCAGCCTCACAGATACGCAGTATTTT
NA | TRBJ1-1 | TRBV28 | NA | CASSPPQRTNTEAFF | TGTGCCAGCAGTCCCCCTCAACGTACCAACACTGAAGCTTTCTTT
once | TRBJ2-5 | TRBV4-1 | NA | CASSQDRTSWATQYF | TGCGCCAGCAGCCAAGATCGGACTTCCTGGGCGACCCAGTACTTC
once | TRBJ2-2 | TRBV27 | TRBD1 | CASSPTGIYNTGELFF | TGTGCCAGCAGCCCGACAGGGATTTATAACACCGGGGAGCTGTTTTTT
NA | TRBJ1-2 | TRBV19 | NA | CASSITRQLNYGYTF | TGTGCCAGTAGTATTACCCGGCAGCTGAACTATGGCTACACCTTC
NA | TRBJ2-2 | TRBV9 | TRBD2 | CASSVGRLALNTGELFF | TGTGCCAGCAGCGTAGGTAGACTAGCCTTGAACACCGGGGAGCTGTTTTTT
NA | TRBJ2-1 | TRBV5-6 | TRBD2 | CASSWGLAGVNEQFF | TGTGCCAGCAGCTGGGGACTAGCGGGAGTCAATGAGCAGTTCTTC
NA | TRBJ2-1 | TRBV5-1 | TRBD2 | CASSTGTSGASYNEQFF | TGCGCCAGCAGCACCGGGACTAGCGGAGCCTCCTACAATGAGCAGTTCTTC
NA | TRBJ1-2 | TRBV6-5 | NA | CASRGGTLWGYTF | TGTGCCAGCAGAGGCGGTACCCTTTGGGGCTACACCTTC
NA | TRBJ1-1 | TRBV15 | NA | CATSRVRGRTEAFF | TGTGCCACCAGCAGAGTTAGGGGACGGACTGAAGCTTTCTTT
NA | TRBJ2-3 | TRBV4-2 | NA | CASSQDGHKDTQYF | TGTGCCAGCAGCCAAGATGGACACAAGGATACGCAGTATTTT
NA | TRBJ2-1 | TRBV5-1 | TRBD2 | CASSLPGTSGPDNEQFF | TGCGCCAGCAGCTTACCCGGGACTAGCGGGCCTGACAATGAGCAGTTCTTC
NA | TRBJ1-2 | TRBV5-4 | TRBD1 | CASSAWGQEAGYTF | TGTGCCAGCAGCGCCTGGGGACAGGAGGCTGGCTACACCTTC
NA | TRBJ2-7 | TRBV28 | TRBD1 | CASTPPIIGTGMTYEQYF | TGTGCCAGCACCCCCCCTATAATTGGGACAGGGATGACCTACGAGCAGTACTTC
NA | TRBJ2-4 | TRBV6-5 | NA | CASSPNRVLDIQYF | TGTGCCAGCAGCCCAAATCGCGTACTCGACATTCAGTACTTC
once | TRBJ2-7 | TRBV6-1 | NA | CASSTQYEQYF | TGTGCCAGCAGTACCCAATACGAGCAGTACTTC
NA | TRBJ1-1 | TRBV28 | TRBD1 | CASSISRGRATEAFF | TGTGCCAGCAGTATTTCCAGGGGGCGGGCCACTGAAGCTTTCTTT
once | TRBJ2-1 | TRBV18 | TRBD2 | CASSPTSGSYNEQFF | TGTGCCAGCTCGCCCACTAGCGGCTCCTACAATGAGCAGTTCTTC
NA | TRBJ2-7 | TRBV5-1 | TRBD1 | CASSLMDRSYEQYF | TGCGCCAGCAGCTTGATGGACAGGTCCTACGAGCAGTACTTC
NA | TRBJ2-1 | TRBV2 | TRBD2 | CASRDGLAVRDEQFF | TGTGCCAGCAGAGACGGACTAGCGGTTAGGGATGAGCAGTTCTTC
once | TRBJ2-7 | TRBV5-1 | TRBD2 | CASSFSGVDYEQYF | TGCGCCAGCAGCTTCAGCGGGGTGGATTACGAGCAGTACTTC
NA | TRBJ2-1 | TRBV5-4 | TRBD2 | CASRVMGGELKQFF | TGTGCCAGCAGGGTTATGGGAGGGGAACTGAAGCAGTTCTTC
NA | TRBJ2-2 | TRBV5-1 | NA | CASSLAPQTGELFF | TGCGCCAGCAGCTTGGCCCCCCAAACCGGGGAGCTGTTTTTT
NA | TRBJ2-3 | TRBV9 | NA | CASSVASSTDTQYF | TGTGCCAGCAGCGTAGCAAGCAGCACAGATACGCAGTATTTT
NA | TRBJ2-7 | TRBV28 | NA | CASIRNSFEQYF | TGTGCCAGCATCAGAAACTCTTTCGAGCAGTACTTC
NA | TRBJ2-1 | TRBV18 | NA | CASSGRRTYNEQFF | TGTGCCAGCTCAGGACGGAGGACCTACAATGAGCAGTTCTTC
NA | TRBJ1-4 | TRBV6-5 | NA | CASSYGGGWEKLFF | TGTGCCAGCAGTTACGGGGGAGGTTGGGAAAAACTGTTTTTT
NA | TRBJ2-7 | TRBV7-6 | NA | CASSLVLGEQYF | TGTGCCAGCAGCTTAGTTTTAGGAGAGCAGTACTTC
NA | TRBJ2-7 | TRBV7-3 | TRBD2 | CASSPERGSSYEQYF | TGTGCCAGCAGCCCAGAGCGGGGAAGCTCCTACGAGCAGTACTTC
once | TRBJ1-2 | TRBV28 | TRBD1 | CASSRGQWGYTF | TGTGCCAGCAGTCGGGGACAGTGGGGCTACACCTTC
NA | TRBJ2-5 | TRBV7-2 | TRBD2 | CASSSPRGSLGETQYF | TGTGCCAGCAGCTCCCCGCGGGGGTCCCTAGGTGAGACCCAGTACTTC
NA | TRBJ2-1 | TRBV7-3 | NA | CASSLFKAGVNNEQFF | TGTGCCAGCAGCTTATTTAAGGCAGGGGTGAACAATGAGCAGTTCTTC